The 16 T cell receptor beta chains given below trace back to one sample, sequenced in a study of blood T cell repertoires in COVID-19. Some clones are missing from TCRdb's copy, which holds only in-frame ones; the method was immunoSEQ multiplex PCR. The sample lists more than 110,000 clones, about 77% occurring once. The sample consisted of peripheral blood. The origin of the receptors is a woman in her 50s with active or convalescent COVID-19.

This chain uses TRBV11-2 with TRBJ2-3, with D possibly TRBD2 on 5 matching bases. V lost 1 base and J lost 5, with 13 bases in between. Germline V gives CDR1 SGHAT, CDR2 FQNNGV. The CDR3 runs 15 residues. CDR3 amino acids: CASSLGGQAEDTQYF. The CDR3 region has the DNA TGTGCCAGCAGCTTAGGAGGGCAGGCGGAAGATACGCAGTATTTT.

This clone was seen a single time. V gene TRBV19 combines with J gene TRBJ2-4; 7 bases are a match to TRBD1. V gave up 6 bases and J gave up 4 bases; unmatched junction bases: 9. Germline V gene lookup returns CDR1 LNHDA and CDR2 SQIVND (reference sequence). The CDR3 is 15 residues long. The CDR3: CASSTQGSTKNIQYF. As DNA, the CDR3 is TGTGCCAGTAGCACACAGGGGTCAACAAAAAACATTCAGTACTTC. The whole variable domain, filled in from reference TRBV19 and TRBJ2-4, reads DGGITQSPKYLFRKEGQNVTLSCEQNLNHDAMYWYRQDPGQGLRLIYYSQIVNDFQKGDIAEGYSVSREKKESFPLTVTSAQKNPTAFYLCASSTQGSTKNIQYFGAGTRLSVL.

The chain joins TRBV6-6 to TRBJ1-4; 8 bases are shared with TRBD1. The length of the CDR3 is 15 residues. The V gene's germline CDR1 is MNHNY and CDR2 SVGAGI (reference sequence). The V gene end was trimmed by 8 bases and the J gene end by 2 bases; junction bases not matched to a gene: 7. The CDR3 coding sequence is TGTGCCAGCGGACAGGGCAAGGGGACTAATGAAAAACTGTTTTTT. Translation: CASGQGKGTNEKLFF.

This chain connects TRBV2 to TRBJ2-3; 11 nucleotides match TRBD2. The CDR3 loop spans 15 amino acids. From germline, CDR1 is SNHLY and CDR2 FYNNEI. V lost 5 bases to trimming and J lost 2 bases; unmatched junction nucleotides: 3. The CDR3 region has the DNA TGTGCCAGCAGTAAACTAGCGGGAGACACAGATACGCAGTATTTT. Translated: CASSKLAGDTDTQYF.

This clone was observed a handful of times. The rearrangement uses TRBV4-2 and TRBJ2-5, with 11 bases matching TRBD2. The junction had 9 bases not matched to a gene; V was cut back by 4 bases and J by 5 bases. CDR3 length: 16 amino acids. Germline V gene data show CDR1 as LGHNA and CDR2 as YNFKEQ. The CDR3: CASSPRTSGSAETQYF. CDR3 coding DNA: TGTGCCAGCAGCCCACGGACTAGCGGGTCGGCGGAGACCCAGTACTTC.

The chain is built from TRBV3-1 (or the pseudogene TRBV3-2) and TRBJ1-1; D not resolved. The CDR3 is made up of 14 amino acids. V dropped 0 bases and J dropped 1 base, with 6 bases sitting between them. Germline V gene data show CDR1 as LGHDT and CDR2 as YNNKEL (reference sequence). CDR3 amino acids: CASSQDSRNTEAFF. The DNA for the CDR3 is TGTGCCAGCAGCCAAGACTCTAGGAACACTGAAGCTTTCTTT.

V gene TRBV10-3 combines with J gene TRBJ2-4, with TRBD2 matching over 11 bases. V was pared by 6 bases and J by 8 bases, with 6 bases of the junction left unmatched. The CDR3 is 14 amino acids. The germline gives CDR1 ENHRY, CDR2 SYGVKD. CDR3 amino acids: CAIRGELAGDIQYF. CDR3 DNA: TGTGCCATCAGGGGAGAACTAGCGGGAGACATTCAGTACTTC.

The chain combines TRBV19 with TRBJ1-1; weak D call: TRBD1 (6 bases). The length of the CDR3 is 14 residues. Deletions cut 3 bases from V and 4 bases from J, with 12 bases between. The germline V gene has CDR1 LNHDA and CDR2 SQIVND (reference sequence). CDR3 DNA sequence: TGTGCCAGTAGTATCGGGGGGGCGCGCACTGAAGCTTTCTTT. This codes for CASSIGGARTEAFF.

The chain combines TRBV4-1 with TRBJ2-1; the D is unclear. The V gene's germline CDR1 is MGHRA and CDR2 YSYEKL. Trimming pared 0 bases from V and 6 bases from J, leaving 18 bases between. The CDR3 has 17 residues. The DNA for the CDR3 is TGCGCCAGCAGCCAAGATCCATTCGGTTCGAGGCCCAATGAGCAGTTCTTC. Translated: CASSQDPFGSRPNEQFF.

The J gene is TRBJ1-1, the V gene TRBV28; D is unclear. The CDR3 length is 13 residues. V was cut by 5 bases and J by 1 base, with 8 bases left in between. Per the germline V gene, CDR1 is MDHEN and CDR2 is SYDVKM. The CDR3 here is CASSDFQNTEAFF. The CDR3 DNA reads as TGTGCCAGCAGTGACTTTCAGAACACTGAAGCTTTCTTT.

The genes are TRBV6-1 and TRBJ1-6; 8 nucleotides agree with TRBD1. Trimming at V came to 0 bases and at J to 9 bases, leaving 4 bases not matched to a gene. The CDR3 has 15 residues. Germline-derived CDR1 and CDR2 are MNHNS and SASEGT. CDR3 sequence (DNA): TGTGCCAGCAGTGAAGCGAGGACAGGGATTTCACCCCTCCACTTT. Its protein is CASSEARTGISPLHF.

The chain couples TRBV29-1 to TRBJ2-1; a possible D gene is TRBD1 (5 bases). Germline CDR1 reads SQVTM; CDR2 reads ANQGSEA. V shed 4 bases and J shed 2 bases, with 6 bases lying between them. This CDR3 has 12 amino acids. CDR3 sequence reads: CSVGGPYNEQFF. The CDR3 nucleotides read TGCAGCGTTGGGGGCCCCTACAATGAGCAGTTCTTC.

Only a few counts were recorded for this clone. This sequence joins TRBV4-2 and TRBJ2-5, with a possible D match to TRBD1 (6 bases). V lost 3 bases and J lost 4, with 12 bases in between. The CDR3 extends over 14 amino acids. The germline V gene has CDR1 LGHNA and CDR2 YNFKEQ. CDR3 bases: TGTGCCAGCAGCCAGACCTCCAGGGGAGAGACCCAGTACTTC. It encodes CASSQTSRGETQYF.

The chain couples TRBV24-1 to TRBJ2-1; 8 bases fit TRBD1. V lost 0 bases and J lost 7; bases outside the gene matches: 7. Germline CDR1 reads KGHDR; CDR2 reads SFDVKD. The CDR3 is 16 amino acids. As DNA, the CDR3 is TGTGCCACCAGTGATTTGCAGGCAGGGGGCAAGAATGAGCAGTTCTTC. It codes for CATSDLQAGGKNEQFF.

The rearrangement links TRBV29-1 to TRBJ2-1; 12 nucleotides align to TRBD1. This CDR3 has 14 residues. The junction had 9 bases not matched to a gene; V was cut back by 7 bases and J by 8 bases. Looked up from germline, CDR1 is SQVTM and CDR2 is ANQGSEA. Here the CDR3 reads CSAARDRGHDEQFF. CDR3 DNA sequence: TGCAGCGCCGCCCGGGACAGGGGGCACGATGAGCAGTTCTTC.

There are a few counts of this clone. The chain joins TRBV28 to TRBJ2-2, with TRBD1 as a possible D gene (6 bases). The germline V gene has CDR1 MDHEN and CDR2 SYDVKM. V lost 2 bases, J lost 7 bases, and 11 bases lay in between. The CDR3 loop spans 14 amino acids. The CDR3 nucleotides are TGTGCCAGCAGTTTAACAGGGACCGACGGGGAGCTGTTTTTT. Translation: CASSLTGTDGELFF.